This T cell receptor beta chain comes out of a study of PD-L1 blockade in urothelial cancer. CDR1 SGHTA and CDR2 FQGNSA come from the germline V gene. This CDR3 region has 14 residues. V dropped 3 bases and J dropped 0 bases, with 9 bases sitting between them. Synthetic TCR analog templates were added to each PCR reaction. Sequenced by immunoSEQ multiplex PCR; TCRdb stores in-frame clones only, minus some. Here the sample spans about 73,000 clones, 85% to 90% being singletons. The sequencing here drew on PBMCs, taken around atezolizumab (anti-PD-L1) treatment. The sequence was collected from a man aged 60-69 years with urothelial cancer. The rearrangement joins TRBV7-2 to TRBJ2-7; D possibly corresponds to TRBD1 (5 bases). CDR3 protein: CASSFSGISYEQYF. DNA of the CDR3: TGTGCCAGCAGCTTTTCAGGGATCTCCTACGAGCAGTACTTC.